Listed below are T cell receptor beta chains from one sample, sequenced in a study of metastatic and nonmetastatic thyroid tumors. TCRdb reanalyzed the PCR reads with MiXCR. The sample lists 15,000 to 20,000 clones; approximately 20% were seen once. The sample comprised tumor tissue. The receptors were gathered from a female donor with papillary thyroid cancer or a benign thyroid nodule (not recorded which). Some clones in this sample may be carry-over from other donors' samples. The CDR3 runs from the conserved cysteine through the conserved F or W. The order of the fields is V gene, J gene, clone size, D gene, CDR3 protein, CDR3 DNA. The D gene is left open where the match is weak. Rows may omit the clone size; those that give it use once, few, many or a size class.

TRBV6-2/TRBV6-3	TRBJ2-3	many	NA	CASSYSGQDSTDTQYF	TGTGCCAGCAGTTACTCGGGTCAGGATAGCACAGATACGCAGTATTTT
TRBV18	TRBJ1-6	NA	NA	CASSRQDSPLHF	TGTGCCAGCTCGCGACAGGATTCACCCCTCCACTTT
TRBV19	TRBJ2-2	many	NA	CASKGPGRFTGELFF	TGTGCCAGTAAAGGTCCGGGCAGATTCACCGGGGAGCTGTTTTTT
TRBV12-3/TRBV12-4	TRBJ2-3	many	TRBD1	CASRQGVADTQYF	TGTGCCAGCAGGCAGGGGGTAGCAGATACGCAGTATTTT
TRBV30	TRBJ2-1	many	NA	CAWSRDYEQFF	TGTGCCTGGAGTCGGGATTATGAGCAGTTCTTC
TRBV30	TRBJ2-3	many	NA	CAWSVHSTDTQYF	TGTGCCTGGAGTGTACATAGCACAGATACGCAGTATTTT
TRBV9	TRBJ2-2	many	NA	CASSGGQNTGELFF	TGTGCCAGCAGCGGCGGACAGAACACCGGGGAGCTGTTTTTT
TRBV7-2	TRBJ2-7	NA	TRBD2	CASSSSGRAYYEQYF	TGTGCCAGCAGCTCTAGCGGGAGGGCCTATTACGAGCAGTACTTC
TRBV11-1	TRBJ1-1	medium-sized	NA	CASSFKGTAFF	TGTGCCAGCAGCTTTAAGGGGACGGCTTTCTTT
TRBV11-3	TRBJ2-2	many	NA	CASSLGGRDTGELFF	TGTGCCAGCAGCTTAGGGGGACGGGACACCGGGGAGCTGTTTTTT
TRBV28	TRBJ2-2	NA	TRBD2	CASSGRGNTGELFF	TGTGCCAGTAGCGGGAGGGGGAACACAGGGGAGCTGTTTTTT
TRBV11-2	TRBJ2-1	many	NA	CASSLLTLTGSEQFF	TGTGCCAGCAGCTTACTTACCCTTACAGGGAGTGAGCAGTTCTTC
TRBV6-2/TRBV6-3	TRBJ2-5	many	NA	CASGKNSRRDLVETQYF	TGTGCCAGCGGAAAGAATAGCCGGCGGGATCTTGTGGAGACCCAGTACTTC
TRBV10-3	TRBJ2-5	many	TRBD2	CAIRGASGSEMETQYF	TGTGCCATCAGAGGGGCTAGCGGGTCAGAGATGGAGACCCAGTACTTC
TRBV6-1	TRBJ1-1	few	TRBD1	CASSERGTGSTEAFF	TGTGCCAGCAGTGAAAGGGGGACAGGGTCAACTGAAGCTTTCTTT
TRBV9	TRBJ1-1	NA	NA	CASSVVEGRTEAFF	TGTGCCAGCAGCGTAGTTGAGGGGAGGACTGAAGCTTTCTTT
TRBV27	TRBJ2-7	few	NA	CASSPNPGQSYEQYF	TGTGCCAGCAGTCCCAACCCGGGACAAAGCTACGAGCAGTACTTC
TRBV7-8	TRBJ1-2	many	TRBD1	CASTTPTGLGGYTF	TGTGCCAGCACCACTCCGACAGGGCTTGGTGGCTACACCTTC